The rows below give T cell receptor beta chains drawn from one sample of a study of Ad26.COV2.S vaccination and SARS-CoV-2 variants. TCRdb's copy holds only in-frame clones and misses some; the assay was immunoSEQ multiplex PCR. Of 350,000 to 550,000 clones in the sample, 89% were seen once. The material was peripheral blood, obtained in a trial of Ad26.COV2.S vaccine versus placebo. These receptors all come from a person between 18 and 60 years old who received the Ad26.COV2.S COVID-19 vaccine or a placebo. Each CDR3 is given with its conserved first and last residue. A D gene is named only where the DNA matches it firmly. Clone size is stated in some rows and not others, as once, few, many or a class when expanded.

j_call d_call clone_size cdr3_length v_call cdr3_nt cdr3_aa
TRBJ1-5 - - 12 TRBV2 TGTGCCAGCACTGACGCCTTTTGGCCCCAGCATTTT CASTDAFWPQHF
TRBJ1-1 - - 14 TRBV29-1 TGCAGCGTTGACATAACAGGACCGGGCACTGAAGCTTTCTTT CSVDITGPGTEAFF
TRBJ2-5 - - 12 TRBV7-9 TGTGCCAGCAGCTTAGTTCAAGAGACCCAGTACTTC CASSLVQETQYF
TRBJ2-6 - - 14 TRBV5-6 TGTGCCAGCAGCTTGGGGTACGGGGCCAACGTCCTGACTTTC CASSLGYGANVLTF
TRBJ1-4 - - 14 TRBV2 TGTGCCAGCAGTTCCTCGGGACCCCCGGCGAGTCTGTTTTTT CASSSSGPPASLFF
TRBJ1-6 TRBD1 - 14 TRBV5-1 TGCGCCAGCAGAATGGACAGGGGAAATTCACCCCTCCACTTT CASRMDRGNSPLHF
TRBJ2-7 - - 12 TRBV30 TGTGCCTGGTCCCTATTGGGGGTCGAGCAGTACTTC CAWSLLGVEQYF
TRBJ1-2 - - 15 TRBV6-4 TGTGCCAGCAGTGAAGCGGCTGGGGTAGGAAGTGGCTACACCTTC CASSEAAGVGSGYTF
TRBJ2-5 - few 13 TRBV27 TGTGCCAGCAGTCCTACTTCCCTCTCCACCCAGTACTTC CASSPTSLSTQYF
TRBJ2-1 - once 15 TRBV5-1 TGCGCCAGCAGCTTGGGGGCAGCCTCGTACAATGAGCAGTTCTTC CASSLGAASYNEQFF
TRBJ2-2 - once 15 TRBV2 TGTGCCACCAAAAGACAGGTAGACTGGACCGGGGAGCTGTTTTTT CATKRQVDWTGELFF
TRBJ2-3 - - 11 TRBV2 TGTGCCAGCAGCCAACAAGATACGCAGTATTTT CASSQQDTQYF
TRBJ2-3 TRBD2 - 19 TRBV7-9 TGTGCCAGCAGCCAGGGGCATAGCGGGGGGGCTTTCAGCACAGATACGCAGTATTTT CASSQGHSGGAFSTDTQYF
TRBJ1-4 TRBD1 - 13 TRBV27 TGTGCCAGCAGTTACCACGACAGGGGAAAACTGTTTTTT CASSYHDRGKLFF